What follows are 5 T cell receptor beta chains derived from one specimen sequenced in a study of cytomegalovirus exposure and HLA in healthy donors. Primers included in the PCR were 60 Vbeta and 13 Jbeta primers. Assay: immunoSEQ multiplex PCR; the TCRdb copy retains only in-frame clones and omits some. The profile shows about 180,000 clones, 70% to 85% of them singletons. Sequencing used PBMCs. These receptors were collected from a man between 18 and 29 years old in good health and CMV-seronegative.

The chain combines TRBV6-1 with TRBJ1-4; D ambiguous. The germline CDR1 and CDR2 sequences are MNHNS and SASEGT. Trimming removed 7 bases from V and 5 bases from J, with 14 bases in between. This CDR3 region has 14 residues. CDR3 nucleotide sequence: TGTGCCAGCACCACGCCAGCGAGGAATGAAAAACTGTTTTTT. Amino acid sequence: CASTTPARNEKLFF.

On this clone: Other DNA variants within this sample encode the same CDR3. The CDR3 loop reads CASSLGTSGRNEQFF. The CDR3 bases are TGTGCCAGCAGTTTAGGCACTAGCGGCCGCAATGAGCAGTTCTTC. The chain employs TRBV27 and TRBJ2-1; 8 bases are shared with TRBD2. The J segment lost 6 bases and the V segment lost 2 bases, leaving 6 bases of the junction unmatched. The length of the CDR3 is 15 residues. Looked up from germline, CDR1 is MNHEY and CDR2 is SMNVEV (reference sequence).

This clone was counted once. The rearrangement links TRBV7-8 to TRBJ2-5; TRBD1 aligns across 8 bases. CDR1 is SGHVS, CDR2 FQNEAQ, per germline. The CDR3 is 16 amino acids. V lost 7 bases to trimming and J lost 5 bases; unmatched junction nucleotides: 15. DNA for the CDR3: TGTGCCAGCACCCATTTGGCACAGGGGGATGTGGAGACCCAGTACTTC. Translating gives CASTHLAQGDVETQYF.

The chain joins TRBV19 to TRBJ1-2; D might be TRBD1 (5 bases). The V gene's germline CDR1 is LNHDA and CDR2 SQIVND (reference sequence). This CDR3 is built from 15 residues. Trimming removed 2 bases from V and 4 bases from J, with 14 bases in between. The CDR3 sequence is CASSISQGESYGYTF. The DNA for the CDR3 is TGTGCCAGTAGTATATCGCAGGGTGAGTCCTATGGCTACACCTTC.

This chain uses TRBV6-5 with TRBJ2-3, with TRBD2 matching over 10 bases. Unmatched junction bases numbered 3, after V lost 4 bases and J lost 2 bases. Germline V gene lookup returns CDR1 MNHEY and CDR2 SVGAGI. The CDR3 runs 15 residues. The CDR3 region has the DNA TGTGCCAGCAGTTTAGGACTAGCGGTCACAGATACGCAGTATTTT. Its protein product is CASSLGLAVTDTQYF.